A single sample is the source of the 3 T cell receptor beta chains below, sequenced in a study of response to subunit inactivated influenza vaccine. TCRdb independently ran MiXCR on the RT-PCR reads; one entry per CDR3 protein. Of hundreds of thousands of distinct CDR3 sequences listed, approximately 15% are singletons. Sample: PBMCs from blood, taken 12 days after vaccination. Receptors originate from a man in his fifties who received an inactivated influenza vaccine.

This clonotype was counted between two and nine times. This chain joins TRBV29-1 and TRBJ2-7, with D possibly being TRBD1 (6 bases). Germline-derived CDR1 and CDR2 are SQVTM and ANQGSEA. The CDR3 consists of 13 residues. Trimming cost V 5 bases and J 0 bases, with 11 bases left between them. For the CDR3, the DNA is TGCAGCGTTCAGGGGACGAGCTCCTACGAGCAGTACTTC. Protein sequence: CSVQGTSSYEQYF.

This clonotype was seen a few times. The chain links TRBV20-1 to TRBJ1-2; unclear D gene. CDR1 DFQATT and CDR2 SNEGSKA come from the germline V gene (reference sequence). Trimming shortened V by 3 bases and J by 6 bases, and 14 bases separated the two germline ends. This CDR3 spans 13 amino acids. The CDR3 DNA reads TGCAGTGCTAGTCGGCTAGCGATGGATGGCTACACCTTC. Protein: CSASRLAMDGYTF.

This clonotype has ten or more counts. The chain employs TRBV4-2 and TRBJ2-1, with a tentative D call TRBD1 (6 bases). This CDR3 has 15 amino acids. Per germline, CDR1 LGHNA and CDR2 YNFKEQ. Between the trimmed V and J ends, which lost 0 bases and 4 bases, there was a span of 10 bases. CDR3 sequence: CASSQDGQGYNEQFF. DNA of the CDR3: TGTGCCAGCAGCCAAGATGGGCAGGGGTACAATGAGCAGTTCTTC.